The entry below describes one TCR beta chain. This entry comes from a study of blood T cell repertoires in COVID-19. Authors' methods: Amplified reference gene primers provided the basis for estimating nucleated cell counts. Some clones are missing from TCRdb's copy, which holds only in-frame ones; the method was immunoSEQ multiplex PCR. That table is the source of V, J and clone size, and D and trimming were worked out from the DNA. Of 150,000 to 200,000 clones listed, around 82% are singletons. The clonotype comes from a woman of 80 years or more with acute or convalescent COVID-19. Input material: peripheral blood.

CDR3 DNA: TGTGCCAGTAGTTACAGGTTGGGTCAGCCCCAGCATTTT. It encodes CASSYRLGQPQHF. This sequence joins TRBV19 and TRBJ1-5; a possible D gene is TRBD1 (5 bases). V shed 5 bases and J shed 6 bases, with 11 bases lying between them. Germline CDR1 and CDR2: LNHDA and SQIVND (reference sequence). The CDR3 totals 13 residues.